The 24 T cell receptor beta chains given below trace back to one sample, sequenced in a study of T cells in Graves' hyperthyroidism and ophthalmopathy. Researchers took RNA transcripts and amplified the TCR beta CDR3 regions from them. First-round RT-PCR with HTBI primers amplified the TCR CDR3 region. TCRdb analysed the multiplex PCR reads with MiXCR anew, one entry per CDR3 protein. The sample yields hundreds of thousands of distinct CDR3 sequences, 16% seen once. The sequenced sample consisted of blood. The receptor set was obtained from a woman aged 18-35 years with Graves' ophthalmopathy.

This clonotype was counted ten times or more. The rearrangement uses TRBV5-4 and TRBJ2-3, with 9 bases fitting TRBD2. Germline loops: CDR1 SGHNT, CDR2 YYREEE (reference sequence). Trimming cost V 4 bases and J 5 bases; bases outside gene matches: 11. The CDR3 extends over 16 amino acids. The chain's CDR3 is CASSPWAGGLGDTQYF. The DNA of the CDR3 is TGTGCCAGCAGCCCCTGGGCGGGGGGGCTAGGAGATACGCAGTATTTT.

V and J are TRBV6-1 and TRBJ1-2, with D possibly matching TRBD1 (5 bases). The V end was cut by 1 base, the J end by 8 bases, with 8 bases between. Germline V gene sequence: CDR1 MNHNS, CDR2 SASEGT. The CDR3 consists of 12 residues. The CDR3 coding sequence is TGTGCCAGCAGTGAAGGGGGGGTCGGCTACACCTTC. Its protein product is CASSEGGVGYTF.

The table lists this clonotype with many counts. V is TRBV20-1 and J is TRBJ1-5; D ambiguous. V was pared by 1 base and J by 4 bases, with 8 bases between. This CDR3 spans 13 amino acids. The germline CDR1 and CDR2 sequences are DFQATT and SNEGSKA (reference sequence). The CDR3, as DNA: TGCAGTGCTAGAGGACCGACGAATCAGCCCCAGCATTTT. Its protein is CSARGPTNQPQHF.

This clonotype was detected ten times or more. V usage is TRBV7-9 and J usage is TRBJ1-2, with a weak D call TRBD1 (6 bases). This CDR3 region has 16 residues. V lost 1 base and J 4 bases, leaving 16 bases between the germline ends. The germline CDR1 and CDR2 sequences are SEHNR and FQNEAQ (reference sequence). The CDR3 here is CASSLVSGIGGYGYTF. The CDR3, as DNA: TGTGCCAGCAGCTTAGTCTCTGGTATAGGGGGCTATGGCTACACCTTC.

The sample holds many counts of this clonotype. The gene calls are TRBV6-2 or TRBV6-3 and TRBJ1-3; D gene uncertain. The germline V gene has CDR1 MNHEY and CDR2 SVGEGT. The ends were cut back, 0 bases at V and 0 bases at J, with 12 bases in the middle. This CDR3 has 17 residues. CDR3 sequence: CASSYSFGSSSGNTIYF. CDR3 in DNA: TGTGCCAGCAGTTACTCGTTCGGCAGCAGCTCTGGAAACACCATATATTTT.

This clonotype was detected a few times. The chain carries TRBV4-1 and TRBJ1-1; 7 bases fit TRBD1. This CDR3 region has 14 residues. Germline V gene lookup returns CDR1 MGHRA and CDR2 YSYEKL. J was trimmed by 11 bases and V by 4 bases; bases with no gene match: 13. CDR3 DNA sequence: TGCGCCAGCAGCCCTTACCCTAGGGGGCGTGAGGCTTTCTTT. Its protein is CASSPYPRGREAFF.

This sequence joins TRBV2 and TRBJ1-1; D gene unclear. Trimming left V 6 bases short and J 1 base short, with 6 bases between. Germline values: CDR1 SNHLY, CDR2 FYNNEI. This CDR3 region has 12 residues. The CDR3, as DNA: TGTGCCAGCAGAGAGCCGAACACTGAAGCTTTCTTT. It translates to CASREPNTEAFF.

This clonotype has ten or more counts. The J gene is TRBJ2-1, the V gene TRBV30; D ambiguous. This CDR3 comprises 11 residues. V lost 4 bases and J 6 bases, leaving 7 bases between the germline ends. Germline V gene data show CDR1 as GTSNPN and CDR2 as SVGIG (reference sequence). The CDR3 bases are TGTGCCTGGACCCGGGCCAATGAGCAGTTCTTC. Its translation is CAWTRANEQFF.

With respect to this clonotype: This clone may be a read error of a much larger clone one base away. The V call is TRBV7-7, the J call TRBJ2-3; perhaps D is TRBD1 or TRBD2 (5 bases each). The CDR3 totals 15 residues. Germline lookup yields CDR1 SSHAT and CDR2 FNYEAQ (reference sequence). The CDR3 is CASCRGWGSKDTQYF. The DNA for the CDR3 is TGTGCTAGCTGCCGCGGGTGGGGGAGCAAGGATACGCAGTATTTT.

This clonotype was counted at least ten times. The gene calls are TRBV7-2 and TRBJ1-2, with unresolved D. Trimming removed 5 bases at V and 5 bases at J, with 12 bases between. This CDR3 comprises 13 residues. Germline assignment: CDR1 SGHTA and CDR2 FQGNSA. The CDR3 nucleotides are TGTGCCAGCAGCGTAGGACGCGAATATGGCTACACCTTC. Protein: CASSVGREYGYTF.

This clonotype was observed at least ten times. The gene calls are TRBV19 and TRBJ2-1; 7 nucleotides match TRBD1. Trimming took 7 bases from V and 2 from J; bases not matched to a gene: 5. Germline CDR1 is LNHDA and CDR2 is SQIVND (reference sequence). The CDR3 totals 14 residues. The CDR3 region has the DNA TGTGCCAGTACTCGGGACAGCACCTACAATGAGCAGTTCTTC. Amino acid sequence: CASTRDSTYNEQFF.

The table lists this clonotype with many counts. The chain joins TRBV2 to TRBJ2-7, with D tentatively TRBD1 (6 bases). The V gene lost 6 bases and the J gene lost 1 base, with 13 bases spanning the gap. The length of the CDR3 is 14 residues. Germline CDR1 SNHLY, CDR2 FYNNEI. CDR3 loop: CASRHLDSSYEQYF. DNA for the CDR3: TGTGCCAGCAGACACCTGGACAGTTCCTACGAGCAGTACTTC.

A remark on this clonotype: A single base separates this from a much larger clone, so it may be a read error. The chain is built from TRBV11-2 and TRBJ1-5; D is perhaps TRBD1 (5 bases). From germline, CDR1 is SGHAT and CDR2 FQNNGV. The CDR3 spans 13 residues. In nucleotides, the CDR3 is TGTGGCAGCAGCTATAGAGACAGCCAGCCCCAGCATTTT. Translating gives CGSSYRDSQPQHF.

This clonotype was picked up many times. The chain combines TRBV12-3 or TRBV12-4 with TRBJ2-6; D remains unclear. The CDR3 is 14 residues long. The ends were cut back, 6 bases at V and 0 bases at J, with 6 bases in the middle. CDR3 sequence reads: CASRASSGANVLTF. In DNA, the CDR3 is TGTGCCAGCAGAGCGAGCTCTGGGGCCAACGTCCTGACTTTC.

This clonotype occurred a few times. The chain combines TRBV9 with TRBJ1-3; D is unresolved. V gave up 0 bases and J gave up 3 bases, with 10 bases separating them. The CDR3 covers 15 residues. Germline CDR1 and CDR2: SGDLS and YYNGEE. In DNA form, the CDR3 reads TGTGCCAGCAGCGTAGGTCTCTCCCGTGGAAACACCATATATTTT. Its protein product is CASSVGLSRGNTIYF. Variable domain in full (rest from reference TRBV9 and TRBJ1-3): DSGVTQTPKHLITATGQRVTLRCSPRSGDLSVYWYQQSLDQGLQFLIQYYNGEERAKGNILERFSAQQFPDLHSELNLSSLELGDSALYFCASSVGLSRGNTIYFGEGSWLTVV.

The V gene is TRBV3-1, the J gene TRBJ2-5; TRBD2 aligns across 14 bases. Germline CDR1 is LGHDT and CDR2 is YNNKEL (reference sequence). This CDR3 is 16 amino acids long. With V trimmed by 6 bases and J by 5 bases, 8 bases remained unmatched. The CDR3 reads CASREGLAGGGETQYF. CDR3 in DNA: TGTGCCAGCAGGGAAGGACTAGCGGGGGGCGGGGAGACCCAGTACTTC.

This clonotype was recorded at least ten times. The rearrangement uses TRBV12-3 or TRBV12-4 and TRBJ2-5; no clear D. The CDR3 extends over 14 amino acids. V shed 6 bases and J shed 8 bases, with 19 bases lying between them. CDR3 residues: CASSKDGLQGTQYF. CDR3 in DNA: TGTGCCAGCAGCAAGGACGGCCTCCAAGGAACCCAGTACTTC.

The V gene is TRBV28, the J gene TRBJ1-1; D possibly corresponds to TRBD1 (5 bases). The CDR3 sequence is 14 residues long. Germline CDR1 is MDHEN and CDR2 is SYDVKM. V dropped 6 bases and J dropped 2 bases, with 13 bases sitting between them. The CDR3 reads CASSSGALNTEAFF. In DNA, the CDR3 is TGTGCCAGCAGCTCCGGGGCACTTAACACTGAAGCTTTCTTT. Using reference TRBV28 and TRBJ1-1 for the parts outside the CDR3, the full variable domain is DVKVTQSSRYLVKRTGEKVFLECVQDMDHENMFWYRQDPGLGLRLIYFSYDVKMKEKGDIPEGYSVSREKKERFSLILESASTNQTSMYLCASSSGALNTEAFFGQGTRLTVV.

The CDR3, as DNA: TGTGCCAGCAGTTACTCGTATGCAGCGGGCAAAATCCCTGAAGCTTTCTTT. Its translation: CASSYSYAAGKIPEAFF. V usage is TRBV6-2 or TRBV6-3 and J usage is TRBJ1-1; D uncertain. The CDR3 is made up of 17 amino acids. The V end was cut by 0 bases, the J end by 6 bases, with 20 bases between. The germline V gene has CDR1 MNHEY and CDR2 SVGEGT.

This chain links TRBV20-1 with TRBJ2-3; 11 bases agree with TRBD2. V gave up 5 bases and J gave up 4 bases; unmatched junction bases: 11. The CDR3 runs to 16 residues. Germline V lookup: CDR1 DFQATT, CDR2 SNEGSKA (reference sequence). The CDR3 reads CSAPDLTSGSADTQYF. The CDR3 nucleotides are TGCAGTGCTCCGGACCTCACTAGCGGGAGCGCAGATACGCAGTATTTT.

To note about this clonotype: A junction boundary mismatches the germline segment, possibly from a read error. The rearrangement joins TRBV5-1 to TRBJ2-7; either TRBD1 or TRBD2 may fit D (5 bases each). The CDR3 is made up of 14 amino acids. Per germline, CDR1 SGHRS and CDR2 YFSETQ. The CDR3 reads CASSPGTADYEQYF. In DNA, the CDR3 is TGTGCCAGCAGCCCAGGGACGGCCGACTACGAGCAGTACTTC.

This clonotype was observed at least ten times. The V call is TRBV7-2, the J call TRBJ1-2; 7 positions match TRBD1. The CDR3 extends over 16 amino acids. CDR1 is SGHTA and CDR2 is FQGNSA in the germline V gene. J gave up 0 bases and V 6 bases, and 10 bases lay outside the gene matches. CDR3 coding DNA: TGTGCCAGCAGTCGTCCGATTGGGACAGCTAACTATGGCTACACCTTC. Protein: CASSRPIGTANYGYTF.

This clonotype was counted ten times or more. This chain links TRBV6-1 with TRBJ1-2, with 9 bases aligning to TRBD1. J lost 3 bases, V lost 6 bases, and 8 bases had no gene match. The CDR3 is 15 amino acids. Germline CDR1 MNHNS, CDR2 SASEGT. DNA for the CDR3: TGTGCCAGCAGAAACGGACAGGGGAACCACTATGGCTACACCTTC. As protein: CASRNGQGNHYGYTF.

There are many counts of this clonotype. This chain joins TRBV6-6 and TRBJ1-5; TRBD1 might be the D (6 bases). There are 17 residues in the CDR3. The V gene's germline CDR1 is MNHNY and CDR2 SVGAGI (reference sequence). Trimming took off 0 bases at V and 2 bases at J, with 14 bases between the two ends. The CDR3 here is CASSYSFRAGGNQPQHF. As DNA, the CDR3 is TGTGCCAGCAGTTACTCGTTCAGGGCAGGGGGCAATCAGCCCCAGCATTTT.